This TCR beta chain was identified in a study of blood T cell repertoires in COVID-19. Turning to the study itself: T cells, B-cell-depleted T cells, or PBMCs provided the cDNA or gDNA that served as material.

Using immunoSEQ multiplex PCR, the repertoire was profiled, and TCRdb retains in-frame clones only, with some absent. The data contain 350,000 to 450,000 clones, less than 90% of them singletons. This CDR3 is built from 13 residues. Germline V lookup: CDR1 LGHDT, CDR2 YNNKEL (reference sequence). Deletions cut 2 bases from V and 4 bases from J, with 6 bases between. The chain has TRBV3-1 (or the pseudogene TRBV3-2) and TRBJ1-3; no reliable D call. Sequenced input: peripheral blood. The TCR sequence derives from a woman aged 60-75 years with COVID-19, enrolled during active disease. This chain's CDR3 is CASSQSRGNTIYF. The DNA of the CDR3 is TGTGCCAGCAGCCAATCCCGGGGAAACACCATATATTTT.